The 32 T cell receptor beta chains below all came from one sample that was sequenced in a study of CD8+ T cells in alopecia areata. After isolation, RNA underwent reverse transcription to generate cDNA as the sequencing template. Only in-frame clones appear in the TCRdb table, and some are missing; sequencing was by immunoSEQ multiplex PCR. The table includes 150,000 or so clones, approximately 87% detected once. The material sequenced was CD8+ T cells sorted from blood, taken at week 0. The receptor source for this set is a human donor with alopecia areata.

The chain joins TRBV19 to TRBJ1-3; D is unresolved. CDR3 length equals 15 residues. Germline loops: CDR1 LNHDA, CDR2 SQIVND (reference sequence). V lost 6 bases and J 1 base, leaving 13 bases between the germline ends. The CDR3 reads CASSVVVWSGNTIYF. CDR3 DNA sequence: TGTGCCAGTAGCGTCGTTGTGTGGTCTGGAAACACCATATATTTT.

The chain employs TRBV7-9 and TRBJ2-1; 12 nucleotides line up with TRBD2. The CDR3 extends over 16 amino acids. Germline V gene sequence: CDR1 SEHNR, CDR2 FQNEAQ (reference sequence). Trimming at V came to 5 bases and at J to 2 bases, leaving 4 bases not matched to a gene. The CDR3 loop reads CASSLLAGGPYNEQFF. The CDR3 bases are TGTGCCAGCAGCCTACTAGCGGGAGGACCCTACAATGAGCAGTTCTTC.

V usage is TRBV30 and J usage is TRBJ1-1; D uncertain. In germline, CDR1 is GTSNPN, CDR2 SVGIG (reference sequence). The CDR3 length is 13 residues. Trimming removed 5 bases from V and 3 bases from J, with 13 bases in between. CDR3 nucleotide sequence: TGTGCCTGGGAGGACGTATTGGACACTGAAGCTTTCTTT. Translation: CAWEDVLDTEAFF.

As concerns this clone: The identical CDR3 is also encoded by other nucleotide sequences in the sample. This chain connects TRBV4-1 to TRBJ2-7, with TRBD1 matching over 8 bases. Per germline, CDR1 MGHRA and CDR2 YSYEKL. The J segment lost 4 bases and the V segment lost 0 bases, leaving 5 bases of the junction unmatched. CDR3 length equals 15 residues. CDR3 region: CASSQENRGTYEQYF. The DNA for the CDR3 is TGCGCCAGCAGCCAAGAGAACAGGGGGACTTACGAGCAGTACTTC.

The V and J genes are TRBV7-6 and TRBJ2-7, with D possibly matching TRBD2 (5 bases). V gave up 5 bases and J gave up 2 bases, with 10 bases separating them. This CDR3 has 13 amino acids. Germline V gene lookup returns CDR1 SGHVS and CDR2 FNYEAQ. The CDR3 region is CASSRGPTYEQYF. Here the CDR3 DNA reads TGTGCCAGCAGCCGCGGGCCAACCTACGAGCAGTACTTC.

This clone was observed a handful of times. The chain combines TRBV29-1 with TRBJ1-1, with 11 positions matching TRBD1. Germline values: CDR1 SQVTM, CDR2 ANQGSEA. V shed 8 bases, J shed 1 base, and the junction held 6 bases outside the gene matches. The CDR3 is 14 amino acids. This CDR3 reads CSSRDRGGNTEAFF. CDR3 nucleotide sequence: TGCAGCTCCCGGGACAGGGGGGGGAACACTGAAGCTTTCTTT.

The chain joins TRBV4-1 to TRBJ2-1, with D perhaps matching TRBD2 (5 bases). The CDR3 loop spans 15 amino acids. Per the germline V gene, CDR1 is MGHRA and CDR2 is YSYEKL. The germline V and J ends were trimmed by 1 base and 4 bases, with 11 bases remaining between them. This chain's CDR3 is CASSQGELGYNEQFF. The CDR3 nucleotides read TGCGCCAGCAGCCAAGGAGAACTAGGGTACAATGAGCAGTTCTTC.

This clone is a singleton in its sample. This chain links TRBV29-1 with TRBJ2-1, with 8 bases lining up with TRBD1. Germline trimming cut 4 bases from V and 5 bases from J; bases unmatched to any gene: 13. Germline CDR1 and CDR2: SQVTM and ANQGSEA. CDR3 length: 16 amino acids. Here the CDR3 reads CSVVREVQGVHNEQFF. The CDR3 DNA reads TGCAGCGTTGTTCGAGAAGTACAGGGGGTACACAATGAGCAGTTCTTC.

CDR3 residues: CASRIGAEAFF. The DNA for the CDR3 is TGTGCCAGCAGAATCGGGGCTGAAGCTTTCTTT. This chain uses TRBV27 with TRBJ1-1; D gene unclear. The CDR3 is 11 amino acids. CDR1 and CDR2 from the germline V gene are MNHEY and SMNVEV (reference sequence). V was pared by 6 bases and J by 6 bases, with 8 bases between.

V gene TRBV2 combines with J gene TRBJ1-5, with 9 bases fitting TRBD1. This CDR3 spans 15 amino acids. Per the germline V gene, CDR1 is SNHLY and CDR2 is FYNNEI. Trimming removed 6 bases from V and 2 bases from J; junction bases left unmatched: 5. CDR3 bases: TGTGCCAGCAGACCGGGACAGGGCGGCAATCAGCCCCAGCATTTT. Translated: CASRPGQGGNQPQHF.

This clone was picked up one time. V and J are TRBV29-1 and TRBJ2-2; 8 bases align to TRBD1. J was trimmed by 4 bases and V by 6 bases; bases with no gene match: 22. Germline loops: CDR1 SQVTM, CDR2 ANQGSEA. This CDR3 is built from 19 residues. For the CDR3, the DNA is TGCAGCGTCGGCATTATCCAGGGACCCGGGACAGGTGTCACCGGGGAGCTGTTTTTT. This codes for CSVGIIQGPGTGVTGELFF.

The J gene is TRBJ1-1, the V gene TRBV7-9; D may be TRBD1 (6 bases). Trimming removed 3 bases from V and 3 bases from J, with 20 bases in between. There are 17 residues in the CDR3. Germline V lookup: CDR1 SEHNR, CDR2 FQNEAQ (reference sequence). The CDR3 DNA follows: TGTGCCAGCAGCTTCCGACAGGAAACCTATCCCCACACTGAAGCTTTCTTT. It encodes CASSFRQETYPHTEAFF.

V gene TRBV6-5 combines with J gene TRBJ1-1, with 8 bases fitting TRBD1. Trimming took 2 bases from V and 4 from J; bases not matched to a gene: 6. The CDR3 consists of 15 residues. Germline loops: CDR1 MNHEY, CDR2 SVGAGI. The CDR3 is CASSYRDRGGTEAFF. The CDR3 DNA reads TGTGCCAGCAGTTACCGTGACAGGGGAGGCACTGAAGCTTTCTTT.

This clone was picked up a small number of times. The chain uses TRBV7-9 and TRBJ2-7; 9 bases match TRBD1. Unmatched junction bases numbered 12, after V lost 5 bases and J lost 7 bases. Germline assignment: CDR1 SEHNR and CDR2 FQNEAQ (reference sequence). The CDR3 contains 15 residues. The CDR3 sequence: CASSRGTGIPQEQYF. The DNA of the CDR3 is TGTGCCAGCAGCCGGGGGACAGGGATACCTCAGGAGCAGTACTTC.

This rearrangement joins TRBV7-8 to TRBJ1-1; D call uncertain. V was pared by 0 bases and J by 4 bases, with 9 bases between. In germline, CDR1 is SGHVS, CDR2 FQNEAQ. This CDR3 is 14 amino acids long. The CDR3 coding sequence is TGTGCCAGCAGCTTAGCCCAAACTACCACTGAAGCTTTCTTT. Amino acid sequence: CASSLAQTTTEAFF.

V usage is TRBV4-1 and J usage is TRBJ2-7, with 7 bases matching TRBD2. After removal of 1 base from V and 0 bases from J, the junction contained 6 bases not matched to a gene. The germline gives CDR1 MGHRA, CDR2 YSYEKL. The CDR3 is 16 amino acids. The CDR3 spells CASSQALAETSYEQYF. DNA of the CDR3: TGCGCCAGCAGCCAAGCCCTAGCGGAGACCTCCTACGAGCAGTACTTC.

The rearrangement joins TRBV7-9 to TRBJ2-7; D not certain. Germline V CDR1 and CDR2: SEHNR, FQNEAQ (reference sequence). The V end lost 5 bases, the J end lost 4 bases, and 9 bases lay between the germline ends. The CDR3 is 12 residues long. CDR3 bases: TGTGCCAGCAGCCCTGGACGGTACGAGCAGTACTTC. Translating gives CASSPGRYEQYF.

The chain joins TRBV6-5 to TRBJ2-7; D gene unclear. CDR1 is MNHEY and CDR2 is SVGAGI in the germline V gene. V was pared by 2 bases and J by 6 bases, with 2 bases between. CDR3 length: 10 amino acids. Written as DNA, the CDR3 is TGTGCCAGCAGTTACCTCGAGCAGTACTTC. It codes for CASSYLEQYF.

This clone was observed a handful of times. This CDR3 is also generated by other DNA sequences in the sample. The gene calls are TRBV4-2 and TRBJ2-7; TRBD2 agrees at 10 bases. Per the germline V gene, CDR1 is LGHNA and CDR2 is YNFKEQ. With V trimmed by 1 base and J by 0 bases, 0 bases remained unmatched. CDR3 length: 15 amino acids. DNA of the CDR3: TGTGCCAGCAGCCAAGGACTAGCGGGCTCCTACGAGCAGTACTTC. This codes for CASSQGLAGSYEQYF.

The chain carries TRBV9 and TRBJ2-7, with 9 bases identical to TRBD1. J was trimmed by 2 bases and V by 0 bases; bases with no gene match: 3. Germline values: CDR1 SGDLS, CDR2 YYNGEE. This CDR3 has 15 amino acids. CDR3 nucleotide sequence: TGTGCCAGCAGCGTAGCGGGACAGGGAGCCTACGAGCAGTACTTC. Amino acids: CASSVAGQGAYEQYF.

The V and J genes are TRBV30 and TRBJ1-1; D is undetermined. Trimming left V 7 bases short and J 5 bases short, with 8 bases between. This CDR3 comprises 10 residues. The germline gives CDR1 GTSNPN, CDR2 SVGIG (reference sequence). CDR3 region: CASGMTEAFF. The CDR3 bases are TGTGCCTCAGGAATGACTGAAGCTTTCTTT.

DNA for the CDR3: TGCGCCAGCAGCCAACCCAGGGGCGCGGTGGGGACTGAAGCTTTCTTT. The encoded protein is CASSQPRGAVGTEAFF. The gene calls are TRBV4-1 and TRBJ1-1, with a possible D match to TRBD1 (6 bases). V was trimmed by 2 bases and J by 5 bases, leaving 18 bases between them. This CDR3 is 16 amino acids long. Germline V gene sequence: CDR1 MGHRA, CDR2 YSYEKL.

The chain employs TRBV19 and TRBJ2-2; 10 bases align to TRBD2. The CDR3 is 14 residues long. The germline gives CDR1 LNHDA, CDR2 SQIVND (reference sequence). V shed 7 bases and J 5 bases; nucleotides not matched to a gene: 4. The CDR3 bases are TGTGCCAGTACTAGCGGGAGTCAAACCGGGGAGCTGTTTTTT. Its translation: CASTSGSQTGELFF. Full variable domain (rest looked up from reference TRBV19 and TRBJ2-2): DGGITQSPKYLFRKEGQNVTLSCEQNLNHDAMYWYRQDPGQGLRLIYYSQIVNDFQKGDIAEGYSVSREKKESFPLTVTSAQKNPTAFYLCASTSGSQTGELFFGEGSRLTVL.

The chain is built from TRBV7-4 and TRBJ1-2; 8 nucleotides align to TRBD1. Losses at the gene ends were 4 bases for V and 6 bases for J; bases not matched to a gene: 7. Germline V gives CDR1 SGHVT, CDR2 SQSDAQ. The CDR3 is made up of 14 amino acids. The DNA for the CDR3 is TGTGCCAGCAGCTATCCGGGACAGGAGGATGGCTACACCTTC. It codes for CASSYPGQEDGYTF.

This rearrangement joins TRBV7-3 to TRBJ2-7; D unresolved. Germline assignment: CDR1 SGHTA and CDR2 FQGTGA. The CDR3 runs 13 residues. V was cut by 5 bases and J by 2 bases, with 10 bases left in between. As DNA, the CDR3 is TGTGCCAGCAGCCAAGACGGAACCTACGAGCAGTACTTC. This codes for CASSQDGTYEQYF.

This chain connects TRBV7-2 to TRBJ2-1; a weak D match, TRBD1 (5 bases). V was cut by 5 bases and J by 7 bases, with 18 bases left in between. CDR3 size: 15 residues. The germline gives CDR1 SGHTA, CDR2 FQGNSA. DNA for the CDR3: TGTGCCAGCAGCCCGCCCGAATTTCAGGGAAATGAGCAGTTCTTC. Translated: CASSPPEFQGNEQFF.

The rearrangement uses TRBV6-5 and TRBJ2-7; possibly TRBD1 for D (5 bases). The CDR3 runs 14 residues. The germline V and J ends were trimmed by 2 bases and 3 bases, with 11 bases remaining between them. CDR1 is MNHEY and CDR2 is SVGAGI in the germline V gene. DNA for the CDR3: TGTGCCAGCAGTTACAATGGGGCTGACTACGAGCAGTACTTC. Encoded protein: CASSYNGADYEQYF.

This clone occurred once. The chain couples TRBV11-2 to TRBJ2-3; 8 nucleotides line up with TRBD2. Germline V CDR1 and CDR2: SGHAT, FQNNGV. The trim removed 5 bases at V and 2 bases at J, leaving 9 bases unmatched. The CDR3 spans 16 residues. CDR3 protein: CASSPWTSMDTDTQYF. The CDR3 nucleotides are TGTGCCAGCAGCCCGTGGACTAGCATGGACACAGATACGCAGTATTTT. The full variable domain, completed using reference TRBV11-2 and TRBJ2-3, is EAGVAQSPRYKIIEKRQSVAFWCNPISGHATLYWYQQILGQGPKLLIQFQNNGVVDDSQLPKDRFSAERLKGVDSTLKIQPAKLEDSAVYLCASSPWTSMDTDTQYFGPGTRLTVL.

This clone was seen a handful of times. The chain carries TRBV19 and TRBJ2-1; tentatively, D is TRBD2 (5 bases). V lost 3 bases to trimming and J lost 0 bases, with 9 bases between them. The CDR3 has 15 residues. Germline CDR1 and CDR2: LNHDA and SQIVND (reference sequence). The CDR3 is CASSITAGSYNEQFF. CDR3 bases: TGTGCCAGTAGTATCACGGCGGGCTCCTACAATGAGCAGTTCTTC.

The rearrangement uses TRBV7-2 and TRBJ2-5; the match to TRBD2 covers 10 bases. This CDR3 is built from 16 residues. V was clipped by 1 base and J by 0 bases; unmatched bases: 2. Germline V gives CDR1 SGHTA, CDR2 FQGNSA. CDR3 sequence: CASSLELAGYQETQYF. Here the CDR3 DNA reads TGTGCCAGCAGCTTAGAACTAGCGGGGTACCAAGAGACCCAGTACTTC.

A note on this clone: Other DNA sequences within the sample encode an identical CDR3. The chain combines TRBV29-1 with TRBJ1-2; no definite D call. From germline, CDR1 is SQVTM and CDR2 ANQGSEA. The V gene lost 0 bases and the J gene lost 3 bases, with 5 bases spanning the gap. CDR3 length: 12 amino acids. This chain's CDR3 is CSVEDRDYGYTF. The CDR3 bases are TGCAGCGTTGAAGATAGGGACTATGGCTACACCTTC.

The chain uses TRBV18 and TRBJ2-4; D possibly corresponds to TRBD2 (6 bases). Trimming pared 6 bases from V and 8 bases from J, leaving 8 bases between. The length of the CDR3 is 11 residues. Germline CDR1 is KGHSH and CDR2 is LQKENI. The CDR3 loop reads CASSTGDIQYF. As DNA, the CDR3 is TGTGCCAGCTCCACGGGAGACATTCAGTACTTC.